The entry that follows covers one TCR beta chain sequence. Its antigen remains unknown. These data are taken from a study of T cells after yellow fever vaccination. Study results and caveats: Reappearance after the booster was seen for most primary-vaccination clones, at 96% CD4 and 75% to 90% CD8.

A 5'RACE template-switching step, the method used to make TCR cDNA, added a universal primer site and UMIs. TCRdb processed the 5' RACE reads anew with MiXCR; each CDR3 protein has one entry. In the table there are about 550,000 distinct CDR3 sequences, approximately 21% of which are singletons. The CDR3 totals 16 residues. Between the trimmed V and J ends, which lost 8 bases and 4 bases, there was a span of 18 bases. Germline loops: CDR1 MNHNS, CDR2 SASEGT. The sequence came from a man aged 25-40 years who received the YFV17D yellow fever vaccine. Sample: PBMCs, taken 15 days after the yellow fever booster vaccination. J is TRBJ2-6 and V is TRBV6-1; D remains unclear. The chain's CDR3 is CASSGSAPSGANVLTF. CDR3 nucleotide sequence: TGTGCCAGCTCTGGTTCGGCGCCTTCCGGGGCCAACGTCCTGACTTTC.